Listed below are T cell receptor beta chains from one sample, sequenced in a study of low-dose radiotherapy and immunotherapy resistance in tumors. Each CDR3 protein is one row after TCRdb ran MiXCR on the reads. The sample gives more than 50,000 distinct CDR3 sequences, 20% to 25% of which show up once; about 7% is in the top ten. Sequencing was performed on PBMCs, taken after low-dose radiotherapy plus immunotherapy. These receptors were obtained from a male donor with prostate cancer. CDR3s include the opening cysteine and the closing phenylalanine or tryptophan. The D gene is left open where the match is weak. Some rows mark clone size as missing; the rest say once, few, many or name a class of expanded clone.

v_call	j_call	clone_size	d_call	cdr3_aa	cdr3_nt
TRBV18	TRBJ2-7	many	-	CASSPRVHEQYF	TGTGCCAGCTCACCCAGGGTTCACGAGCAGTACTTC
TRBV7-2	TRBJ2-3	many	-	CASSAGWSEDTQYF	TGTGCCAGCAGCGCCGGTTGGTCAGAAGATACGCAGTATTTT
TRBV1	TRBJ2-3	-	-	CTSSRQDTSGVTDTQYF	TGCACCAGCAGCCGACAGGATACTAGCGGGGTCACAGATACGCAGTATTTT
TRBV20-1	TRBJ2-3	many	-	CSAHSGGVHTDTQYF	TGCAGTGCCCACTCTGGGGGAGTACACACAGATACGCAGTATTTT
TRBV7-3	TRBJ2-1	many	TRBD1	CASSLDRGDSNEQFF	TGTGCCAGCAGCTTGGACAGGGGGGACTCCAATGAGCAGTTCTTC
TRBV29-1	TRBJ1-1	once	TRBD1	CSVGDRGNTEAFF	TGCAGCGTGGGGGACAGGGGGAACACTGAAGCTTTCTTT
TRBV5-1	TRBJ1-3	many	-	CASSLGGGNTIYF	TGCGCCAGCAGCTTGGGAGGGGGAAACACCATATATTTT
TRBV27	TRBJ1-1	many	TRBD1	CASSGQGGSTEAFF	TGTGCCAGCAGCGGACAGGGCGGGAGCACTGAAGCTTTCTTT
TRBV18	TRBJ2-2	-	-	CASSPTSGGPQLTNTGELFFF	-
TRBV11-3	TRBJ2-3	-	TRBD2	CASSSRTSGITGDTDTQYF	TGTGCCAGCAGCTCAAGGACTAGCGGGATTACTGGGGACACAGATACCCAGTATTTT
TRBV20-1	TRBJ2-7	-	-	CSARRRQSPYEQYF	TGCAGTGCTAGGAGGCGACAGAGCCCCTACGAGCAGTACTTC
TRBV28	TRBJ2-7	many	-	CASSPRSPSEQYF	TGTGCCAGCAGCCCTCGTTCTCCTAGTGAGCAGTACTTC
TRBV27	TRBJ2-5	-	-	CASSLSGTIQETQYF	TGTGCCAGCAGTTTATCGGGGACGATCCAAGAGACCCAGTACTTC
TRBV11-2	TRBJ2-3	many	-	CASSLGRRLTDTQYF	TGTGCCAGCAGCTTAGGGAGGCGCCTCACAGATACGCAGTATTTT
TRBV7-2	TRBJ1-2	many	-	CASSIDDGYYGYTF	TGTGCCAGCAGCATCGACGACGGCTACTATGGCTACACCTTC
TRBV20-1	TRBJ2-1	-	TRBD1	CSARDRVGTENNEQFF	TGCAGTGCTAGAGATCGGGTTGGGACAGAGAACAATGAGCAGTTCTTC
TRBV2	TRBJ2-1	many	-	CASSVRQGAYNEQFF	TGTGCCAGCAGTGTAAGGCAGGGTGCCTACAATGAGCAGTTCTTC
TRBV27	TRBJ2-5	many	-	CASSFPRETQYF	TGTGCCAGCAGTTTCCCTCGAGAGACCCAGTACTTC
TRBV20-1	TRBJ2-3	many	-	CSARVQDTQYF	TGCAGTGCTAGAGTGCAGGATACGCAGTATTTT